This T cell receptor (beta chain) was documented in a study of blood T cell repertoires in COVID-19. Study overall: There were acute and convalescent COVID-19 samples, and they came from the United States, Italy and Spain.

Assay used: immunoSEQ multiplex PCR; TCRdb lists only in-frame clones, some missing. The repertoire includes roughly 570,000 clones, less than 90% of them detected once, and 7.5% to 9% sits in the top ten. The V and J ends lost 0 bases and 7 bases respectively, with 5 bases between them. There are 13 residues in the CDR3. Germline V CDR1 and CDR2: SGHNT, YYREEE (reference sequence). This TCR was recovered from a woman aged 45-65 years with COVID-19, enrolled during active disease. Sequenced input: peripheral blood. The V call is TRBV5-4, the J call TRBJ1-6; D remains ambiguous. For the CDR3, the DNA is TGTGCCAGCAGCTTGGGCGGGAATTCACCCCTCCACTTT. Its protein product is CASSLGGNSPLHF.